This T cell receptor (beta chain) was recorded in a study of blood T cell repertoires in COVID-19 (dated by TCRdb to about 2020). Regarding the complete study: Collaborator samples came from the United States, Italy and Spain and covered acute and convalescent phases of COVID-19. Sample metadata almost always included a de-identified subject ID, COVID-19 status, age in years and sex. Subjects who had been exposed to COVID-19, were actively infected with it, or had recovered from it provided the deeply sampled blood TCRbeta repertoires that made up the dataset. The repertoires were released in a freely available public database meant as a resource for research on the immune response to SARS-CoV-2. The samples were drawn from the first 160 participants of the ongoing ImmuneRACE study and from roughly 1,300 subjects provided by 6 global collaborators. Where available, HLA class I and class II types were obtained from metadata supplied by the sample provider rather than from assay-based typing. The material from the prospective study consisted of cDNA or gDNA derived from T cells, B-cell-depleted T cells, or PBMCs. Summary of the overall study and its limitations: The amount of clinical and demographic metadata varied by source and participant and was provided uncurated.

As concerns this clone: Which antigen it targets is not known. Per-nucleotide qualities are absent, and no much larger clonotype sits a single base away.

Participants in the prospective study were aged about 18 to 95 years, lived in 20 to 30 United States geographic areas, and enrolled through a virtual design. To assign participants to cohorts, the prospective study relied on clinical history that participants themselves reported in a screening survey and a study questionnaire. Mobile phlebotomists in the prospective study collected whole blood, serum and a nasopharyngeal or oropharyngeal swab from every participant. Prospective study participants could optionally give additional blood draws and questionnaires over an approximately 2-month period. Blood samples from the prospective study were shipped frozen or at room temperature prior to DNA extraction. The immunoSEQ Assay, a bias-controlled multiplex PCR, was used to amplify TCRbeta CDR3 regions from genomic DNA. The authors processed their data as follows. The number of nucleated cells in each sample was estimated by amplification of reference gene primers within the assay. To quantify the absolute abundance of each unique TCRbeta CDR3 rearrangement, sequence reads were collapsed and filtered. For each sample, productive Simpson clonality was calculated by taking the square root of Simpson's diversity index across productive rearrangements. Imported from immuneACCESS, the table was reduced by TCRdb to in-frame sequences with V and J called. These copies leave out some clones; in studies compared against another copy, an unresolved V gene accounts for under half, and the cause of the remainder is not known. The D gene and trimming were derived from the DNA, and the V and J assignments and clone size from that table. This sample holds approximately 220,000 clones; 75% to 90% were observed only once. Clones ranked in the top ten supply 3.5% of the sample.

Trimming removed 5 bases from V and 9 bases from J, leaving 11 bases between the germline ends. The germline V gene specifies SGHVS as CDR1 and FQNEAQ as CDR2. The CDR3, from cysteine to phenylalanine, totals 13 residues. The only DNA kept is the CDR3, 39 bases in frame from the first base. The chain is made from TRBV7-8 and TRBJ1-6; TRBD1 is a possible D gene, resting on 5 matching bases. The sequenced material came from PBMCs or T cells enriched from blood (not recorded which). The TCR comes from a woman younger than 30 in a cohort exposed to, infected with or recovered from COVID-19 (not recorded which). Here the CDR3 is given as CASSGAGRSPLHF. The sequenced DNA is TGTGCCAGCAGCGGGGCCGGACGTTCACCCCTCCACTTT.